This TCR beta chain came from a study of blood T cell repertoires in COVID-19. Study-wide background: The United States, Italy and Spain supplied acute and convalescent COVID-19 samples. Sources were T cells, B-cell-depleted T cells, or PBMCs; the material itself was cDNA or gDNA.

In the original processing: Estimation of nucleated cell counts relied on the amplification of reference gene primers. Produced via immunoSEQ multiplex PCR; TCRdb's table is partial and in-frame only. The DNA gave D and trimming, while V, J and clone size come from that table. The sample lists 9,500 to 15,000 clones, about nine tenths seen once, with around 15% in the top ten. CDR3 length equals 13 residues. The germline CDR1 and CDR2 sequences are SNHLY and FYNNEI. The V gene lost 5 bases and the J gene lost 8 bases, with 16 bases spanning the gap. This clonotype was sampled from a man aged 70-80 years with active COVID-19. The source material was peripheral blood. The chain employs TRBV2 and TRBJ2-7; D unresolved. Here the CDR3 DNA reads TGTGCCAGCAGTCTGGGCTCTTTTGAAAAGCAGTACTTC. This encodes CASSLGSFEKQYF.